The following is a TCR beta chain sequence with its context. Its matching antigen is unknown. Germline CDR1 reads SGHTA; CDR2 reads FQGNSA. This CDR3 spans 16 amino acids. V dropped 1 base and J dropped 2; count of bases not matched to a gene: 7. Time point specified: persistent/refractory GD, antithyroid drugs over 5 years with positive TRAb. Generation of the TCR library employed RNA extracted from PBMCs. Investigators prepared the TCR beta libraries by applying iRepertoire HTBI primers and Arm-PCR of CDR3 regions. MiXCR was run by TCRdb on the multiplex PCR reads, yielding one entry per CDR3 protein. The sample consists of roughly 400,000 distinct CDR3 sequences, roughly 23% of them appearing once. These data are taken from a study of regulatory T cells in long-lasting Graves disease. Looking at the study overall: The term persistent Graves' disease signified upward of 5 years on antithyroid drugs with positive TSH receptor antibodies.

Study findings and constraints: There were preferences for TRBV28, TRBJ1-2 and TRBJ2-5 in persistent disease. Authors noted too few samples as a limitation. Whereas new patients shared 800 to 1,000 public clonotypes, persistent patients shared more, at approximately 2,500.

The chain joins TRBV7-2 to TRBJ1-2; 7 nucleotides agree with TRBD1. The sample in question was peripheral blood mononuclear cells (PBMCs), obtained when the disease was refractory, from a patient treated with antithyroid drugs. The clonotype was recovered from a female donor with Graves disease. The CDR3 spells CASSLVAGGLNYGYTF. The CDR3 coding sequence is TGTGCCAGCAGCTTAGTGGCAGGGGGATTGAACTATGGCTACACCTTC. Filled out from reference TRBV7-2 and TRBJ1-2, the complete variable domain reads GAGVSQSPSNKVTEKGKDVELRCDPISGHTALYWYRQSLGQGLEFLIYFQGNSAPDKSGLPSDRFSAERTGGSVSTLTIQRTQQEDSAVYLCASSLVAGGLNYGYTFGSGTRLTVV.